These T cell receptor beta chains were read from a single sample in a study of T cells after yellow fever vaccination. TCRdb re-derived calls from the 5' RACE reads in MiXCR, one entry per CDR3 protein. The repertoire has 610,000 or so distinct CDR3 sequences, roughly an eighth of them found once; the top ten carry approximately 15%. Sequences were derived from PBMCs, sampled on the day of the yellow fever booster vaccination. The receptors shown here come from a man aged 25 to 40 who received the YFV17D yellow fever vaccine. The CDR3 runs from the conserved cysteine through the conserved F or W.

J	V	CDR3
TRBJ2-5	TRBV29-1	CSVRTSGSETQYF
TRBJ1-2	TRBV7-9	CASSPRARGSNGYTF
TRBJ2-2	TRBV6-2/TRBV6-3	CASSFMGDGELFF
TRBJ2-3	TRBV25-1	CASSEEFTQYF
TRBJ1-6	TRBV7-2	CASSFRTATNSPLHF
TRBJ1-3	TRBV6-5	CASSYEGASGNTIYF
TRBJ1-1	TRBV11-2	CASSLNLLNTEAFF
TRBJ2-2	TRBV7-7	CASSLAEGLAASGELFF
TRBJ1-1	TRBV2	CASRIEGANTEAFF
TRBJ2-3	TRBV5-1	CASSLSSGGTRWADTQYF
TRBJ2-2	TRBV20-1	CCARRTGRALNTGELFF
TRBJ2-5	TRBV5-1	CASSLALGQQETQYF
TRBJ2-3	TRBV18	CASSLLSGSSRDTQYF
TRBJ2-7	TRBV5-1	CASSETSSTYEQYF
TRBJ2-1	TRBV4-2	CASSKGDWTIRDEQFF
TRBJ2-3	TRBV4-3	CASSQNPLGVTPDTQYF
TRBJ1-4	TRBV18	CASSPLGLGEKLFF
TRBJ1-3	TRBV3-1	CASSLAPHSGNTIYF
TRBJ2-2	TRBV5-1	CASSPSSGTGELFF
TRBJ1-2	TRBV20-1	CSAPTTNYGYTF
TRBJ2-2	TRBV28	CASSLGRFNTGELFF
TRBJ2-5	TRBV7-2	CASSPSMETQYF
TRBJ2-1	TRBV18	CASSQEAWSSYNEQFF
TRBJ2-7	TRBV27	CASAKMTTGSMQYF
TRBJ1-2	TRBV7-2	CASSLDGTGFYGYTF
TRBJ2-7	TRBV6-5	CASSYSPGTGFPYEQYF
TRBJ2-7	TRBV7-2	CASSWTGGGHEQYF
TRBJ2-7	TRBV7-2	CASSSTGTLEQYF
TRBJ1-1	TRBV6-2/TRBV6-3	CASSWQGGDTEAFF
TRBJ2-3	TRBV20-1	CSATTPSGVRDTQYF
TRBJ2-5	TRBV4-1	CASRPEGYEETQYF
TRBJ2-7	TRBV15	CATSRRGSSHEQYF
TRBJ2-3	TRBV20-1	CSARESGLAESTDTQYF
TRBJ2-7	TRBV5-1	CASSLAEIYEQYF
TRBJ1-5	TRBV7-9	CASSLGPGDGNQPQHF
TRBJ2-2	TRBV19	CASSIQGNTGELFF
TRBJ2-1	TRBV5-1	CASSPAPASGSSYNEQFF
TRBJ2-5	TRBV2	CASSYRRETQYF
TRBJ2-7	TRBV20-1	CSAKVSTTYEQYF
TRBJ2-1	TRBV7-2	CASSAPGVPNEQFF
TRBJ1-2	TRBV7-2	CASSLGQGAFYGYTF
TRBJ2-7	TRBV28	CASRVSIQSSYEQYF
TRBJ1-2	TRBV27	CASRTDRGSGGYTF
TRBJ2-4	TRBV24-1	CATPQAKNIQYF